This T cell receptor (beta chain) was captured by sequencing in a study of a mutant IDH1 vaccine in newly diagnosed glioma. Study background: Patients were started on vaccination 4-6 weeks after radiotherapy alone, or with temozolomide cycles. Radiotherapy, temozolomide, or both had been given previously, and both were given to most. Study-wide findings and caveats: Pseudoprogression appears to have had no connection to changes in top peripheral T cell clonotypes.

Libraries were prepared by immunoSEQ multiplex PCR; TCRdb keeps only in-frame clonotypes and omits some of them. The top ten clones hold around 6.2% of a sample with tens of thousands of clones, roughly 80% of them seen once. V shed 0 bases, J shed 7 bases, and the junction held 5 bases outside the gene matches. The V gene's germline CDR1 is SGDLS and CDR2 YYNGEE. The length of the CDR3 is 14 residues. The time point was: week 23, last vaccination. Doses comprised 300 ug of mutant IDH1 20-mer peptide each, plus topical imiquimod. Tumors from donors were new WHO grade 3 or 4 IDH1-mutant astrocytomas with ATRX loss. As to this clone: The antigen remains unidentified.

This sequence was found in a man aged 40-49 years with glioma. Sequenced here: PBMCs, sampled from a glioma patient whose treatment included an IDH1 peptide vaccine. This chain links TRBV9 with TRBJ1-2; 8 nucleotides line up with TRBD1. In nucleotides, the CDR3 is TGTGCCAGCAGCGTAGAAGTCAGGGGGCCTGGCTACACCTTC. Protein sequence: CASSVEVRGPGYTF.